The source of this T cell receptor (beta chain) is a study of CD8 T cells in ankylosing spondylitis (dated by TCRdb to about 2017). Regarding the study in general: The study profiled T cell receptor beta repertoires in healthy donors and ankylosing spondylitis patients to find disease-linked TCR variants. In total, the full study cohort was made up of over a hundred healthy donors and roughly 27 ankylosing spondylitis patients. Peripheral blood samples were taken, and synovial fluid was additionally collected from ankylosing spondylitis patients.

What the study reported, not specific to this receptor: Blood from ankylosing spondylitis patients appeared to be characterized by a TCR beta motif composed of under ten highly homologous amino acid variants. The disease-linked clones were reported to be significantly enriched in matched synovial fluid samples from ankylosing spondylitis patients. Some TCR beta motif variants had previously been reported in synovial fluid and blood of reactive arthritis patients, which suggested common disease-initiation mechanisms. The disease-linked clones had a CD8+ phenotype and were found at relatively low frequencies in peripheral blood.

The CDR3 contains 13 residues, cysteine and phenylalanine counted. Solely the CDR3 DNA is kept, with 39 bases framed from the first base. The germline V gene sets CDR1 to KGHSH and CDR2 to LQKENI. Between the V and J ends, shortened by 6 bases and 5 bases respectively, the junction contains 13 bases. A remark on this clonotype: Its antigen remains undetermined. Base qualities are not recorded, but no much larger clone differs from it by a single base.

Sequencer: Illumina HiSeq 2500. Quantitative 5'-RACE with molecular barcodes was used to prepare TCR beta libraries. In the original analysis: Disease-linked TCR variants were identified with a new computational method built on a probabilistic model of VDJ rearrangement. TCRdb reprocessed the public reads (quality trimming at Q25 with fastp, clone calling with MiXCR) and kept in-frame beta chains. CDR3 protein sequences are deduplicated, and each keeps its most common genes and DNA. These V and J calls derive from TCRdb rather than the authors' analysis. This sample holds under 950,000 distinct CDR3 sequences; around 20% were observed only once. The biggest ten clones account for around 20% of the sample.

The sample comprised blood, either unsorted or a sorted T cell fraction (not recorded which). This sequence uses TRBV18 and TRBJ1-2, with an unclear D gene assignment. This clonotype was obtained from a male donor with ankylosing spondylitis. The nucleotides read TGTGCCAGCTCCCTCTCGGACGGGTATGGCTACACCTTC. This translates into CASSLSDGYGYTF.